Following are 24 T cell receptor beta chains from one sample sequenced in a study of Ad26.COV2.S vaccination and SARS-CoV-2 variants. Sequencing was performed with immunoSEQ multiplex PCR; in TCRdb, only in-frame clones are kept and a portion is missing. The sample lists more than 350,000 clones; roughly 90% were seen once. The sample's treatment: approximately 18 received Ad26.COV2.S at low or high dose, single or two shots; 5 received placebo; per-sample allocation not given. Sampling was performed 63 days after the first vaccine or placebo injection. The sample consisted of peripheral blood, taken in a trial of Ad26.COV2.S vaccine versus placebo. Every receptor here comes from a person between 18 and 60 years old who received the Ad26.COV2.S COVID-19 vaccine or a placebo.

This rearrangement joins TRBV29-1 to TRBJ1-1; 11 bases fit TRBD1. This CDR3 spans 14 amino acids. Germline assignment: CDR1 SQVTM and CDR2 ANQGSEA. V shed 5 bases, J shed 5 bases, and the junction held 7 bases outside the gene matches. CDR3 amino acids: CSVQDRGLETEAFF. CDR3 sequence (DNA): TGCAGCGTTCAGGACAGGGGGCTAGAAACTGAAGCTTTCTTT.

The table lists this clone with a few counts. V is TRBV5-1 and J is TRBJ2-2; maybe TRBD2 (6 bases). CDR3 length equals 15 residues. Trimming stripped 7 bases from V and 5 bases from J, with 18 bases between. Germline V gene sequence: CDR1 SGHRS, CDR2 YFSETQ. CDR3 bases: TGCGCCAGCGCCGCGGCGGTGGGGGGTACCGGGGAGCTGTTTTTT. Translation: CASAAAVGGTGELFF.

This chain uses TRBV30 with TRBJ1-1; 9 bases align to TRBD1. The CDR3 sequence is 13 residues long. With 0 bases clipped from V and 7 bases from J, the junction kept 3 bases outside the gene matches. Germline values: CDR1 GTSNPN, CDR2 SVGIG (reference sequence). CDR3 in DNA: TGTGCCTGGAGTGTTAAGGGACAGGGTGAAGCTTTCTTT. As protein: CAWSVKGQGEAFF.

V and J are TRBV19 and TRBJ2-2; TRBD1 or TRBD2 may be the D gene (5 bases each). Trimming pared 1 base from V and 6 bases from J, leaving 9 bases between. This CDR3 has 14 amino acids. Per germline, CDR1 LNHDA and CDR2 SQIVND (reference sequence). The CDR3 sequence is CASSIGGGAGELFF. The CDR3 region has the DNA TGTGCCAGTAGTATAGGTGGGGGAGCCGGGGAGCTGTTTTTT.

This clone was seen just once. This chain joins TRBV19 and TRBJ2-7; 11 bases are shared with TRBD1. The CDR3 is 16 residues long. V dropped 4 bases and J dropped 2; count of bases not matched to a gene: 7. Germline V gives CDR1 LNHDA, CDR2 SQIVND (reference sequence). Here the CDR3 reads CASSTRDRGLAYEQYF. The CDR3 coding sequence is TGTGCCAGTAGTACCCGGGACAGGGGGTTGGCCTACGAGCAGTACTTC.

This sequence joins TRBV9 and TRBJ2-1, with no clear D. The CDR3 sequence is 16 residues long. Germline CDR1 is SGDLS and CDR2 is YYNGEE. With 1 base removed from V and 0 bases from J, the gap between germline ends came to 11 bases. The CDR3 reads CASSVSSQLSYNEQFF. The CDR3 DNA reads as TGTGCCAGCAGCGTAAGCTCCCAACTCTCCTACAATGAGCAGTTCTTC.

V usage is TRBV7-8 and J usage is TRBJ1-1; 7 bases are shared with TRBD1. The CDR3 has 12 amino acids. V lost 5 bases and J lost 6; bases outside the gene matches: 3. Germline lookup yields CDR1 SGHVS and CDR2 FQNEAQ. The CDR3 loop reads CASSAGTAEAFF. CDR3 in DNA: TGTGCCAGCAGCGCCGGGACAGCTGAAGCTTTCTTT.

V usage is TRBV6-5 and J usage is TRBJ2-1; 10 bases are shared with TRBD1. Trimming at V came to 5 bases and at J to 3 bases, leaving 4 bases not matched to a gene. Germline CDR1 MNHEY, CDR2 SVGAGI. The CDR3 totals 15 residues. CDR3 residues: CASSRGTGVYNEQFF. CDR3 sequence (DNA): TGTGCCAGCAGTAGAGGGACAGGGGTCTACAATGAGCAGTTCTTC.

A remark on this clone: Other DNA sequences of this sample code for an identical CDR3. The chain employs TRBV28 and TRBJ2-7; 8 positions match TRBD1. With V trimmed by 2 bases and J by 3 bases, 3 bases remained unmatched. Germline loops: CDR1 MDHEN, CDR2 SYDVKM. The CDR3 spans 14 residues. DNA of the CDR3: TGTGCCAGCAGTTTAGGTACAGGGGGCTACGAGCAGTACTTC. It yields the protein CASSLGTGGYEQYF.

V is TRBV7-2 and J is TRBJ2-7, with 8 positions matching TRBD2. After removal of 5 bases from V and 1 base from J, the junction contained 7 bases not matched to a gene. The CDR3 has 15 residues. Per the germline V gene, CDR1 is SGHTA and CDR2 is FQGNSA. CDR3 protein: CASSTRGTRSYEQYF. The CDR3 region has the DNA TGTGCCAGCAGCACGAGGGGGACTAGATCCTACGAGCAGTACTTC.

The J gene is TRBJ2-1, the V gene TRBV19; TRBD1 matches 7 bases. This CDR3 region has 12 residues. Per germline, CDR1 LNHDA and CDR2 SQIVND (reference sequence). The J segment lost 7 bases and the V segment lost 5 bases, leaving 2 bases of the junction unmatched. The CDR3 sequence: CASSPQGNEQFF. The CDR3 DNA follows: TGTGCCAGTAGTCCACAGGGGAATGAGCAGTTCTTC.

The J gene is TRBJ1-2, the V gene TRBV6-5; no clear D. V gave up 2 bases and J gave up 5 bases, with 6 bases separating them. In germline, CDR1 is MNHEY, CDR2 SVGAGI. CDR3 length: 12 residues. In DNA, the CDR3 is TGTGCCAGCAGTTACAAGGGTTATGGCTACACCTTC. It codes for CASSYKGYGYTF.

CDR3 DNA: TGCGCCAGCAGCTTCAGGGGGTCGTACAATGAGCAGTTCTTC. Amino acid sequence: CASSFRGSYNEQFF. J is TRBJ2-1 and V is TRBV5-1; 7 bases agree with TRBD1. CDR1 and CDR2 from the germline V gene are SGHRS and YFSETQ. With 2 bases clipped from V and 4 bases from J, the junction kept 3 bases outside the gene matches. The CDR3 contains 14 residues.

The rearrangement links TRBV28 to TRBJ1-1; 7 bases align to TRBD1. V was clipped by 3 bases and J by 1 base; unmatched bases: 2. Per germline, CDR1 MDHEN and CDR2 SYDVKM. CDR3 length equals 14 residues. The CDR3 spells CASSFTGANTEAFF. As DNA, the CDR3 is TGTGCCAGCAGTTTTACAGGGGCGAACACTGAAGCTTTCTTT.

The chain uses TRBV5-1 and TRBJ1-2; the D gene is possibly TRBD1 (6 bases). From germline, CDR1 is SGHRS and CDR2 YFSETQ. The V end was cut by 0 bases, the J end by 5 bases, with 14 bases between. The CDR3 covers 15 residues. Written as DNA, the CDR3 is TGCGCCAGCAGCTTGGTCGCAGGGGTTACGTATGGCTACACCTTC. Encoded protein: CASSLVAGVTYGYTF.

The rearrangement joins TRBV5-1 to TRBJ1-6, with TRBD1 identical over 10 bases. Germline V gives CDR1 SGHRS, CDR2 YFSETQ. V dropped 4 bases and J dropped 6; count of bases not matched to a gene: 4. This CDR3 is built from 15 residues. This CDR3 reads CASSKGQGRNSPLHF. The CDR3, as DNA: TGCGCCAGCAGCAAGGGACAGGGGCGTAATTCACCCCTCCACTTT.

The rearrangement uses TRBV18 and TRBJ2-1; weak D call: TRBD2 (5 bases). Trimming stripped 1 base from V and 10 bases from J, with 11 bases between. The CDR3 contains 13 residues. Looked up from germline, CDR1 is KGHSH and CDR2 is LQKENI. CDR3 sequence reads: CASSPQREGEQFF. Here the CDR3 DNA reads TGTGCCAGCTCACCACAACGGGAAGGGGAGCAGTTCTTC.

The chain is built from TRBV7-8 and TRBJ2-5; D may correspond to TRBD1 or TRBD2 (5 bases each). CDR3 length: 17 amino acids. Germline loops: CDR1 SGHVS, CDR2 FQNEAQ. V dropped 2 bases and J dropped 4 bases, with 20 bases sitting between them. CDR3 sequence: CASSLLPLGVKGETQYF. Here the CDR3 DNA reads TGTGCCAGCAGCTTACTACCGTTGGGGGTCAAAGGAGAGACCCAGTACTTC.

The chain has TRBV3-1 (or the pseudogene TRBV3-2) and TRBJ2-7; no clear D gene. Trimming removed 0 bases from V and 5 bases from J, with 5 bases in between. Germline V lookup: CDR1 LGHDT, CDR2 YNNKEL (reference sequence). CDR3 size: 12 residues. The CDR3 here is CASSQDTHEQYF. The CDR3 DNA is TGTGCCAGCAGCCAAGACACTCACGAGCAGTACTTC.

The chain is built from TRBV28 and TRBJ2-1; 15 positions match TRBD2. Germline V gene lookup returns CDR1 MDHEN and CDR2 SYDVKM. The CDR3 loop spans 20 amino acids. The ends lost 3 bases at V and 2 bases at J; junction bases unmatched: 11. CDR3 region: CASSLFVAWTSGRAYNEQFF. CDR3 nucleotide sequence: TGTGCCAGCAGTTTGTTTGTCGCCTGGACTAGCGGGAGGGCCTACAATGAGCAGTTCTTC.

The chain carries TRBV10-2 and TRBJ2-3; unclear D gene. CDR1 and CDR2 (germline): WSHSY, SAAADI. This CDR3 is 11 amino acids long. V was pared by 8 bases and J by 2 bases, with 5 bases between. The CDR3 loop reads CASGYTDTQYF. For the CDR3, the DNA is TGCGCCAGCGGGTACACAGATACGCAGTATTTT.

CDR3 DNA sequence: TGTGCCAGCAGCTACCGGACAGGGGGAGAGACCCAGTACTTC. Amino acids: CASSYRTGGETQYF. The chain employs TRBV2 and TRBJ2-5; 10 bases match TRBD1. CDR3 size: 14 residues. The V gene's germline CDR1 is SNHLY and CDR2 FYNNEI. The V gene end was trimmed by 6 bases and the J gene end by 4 bases; junction bases not matched to a gene: 5.

CDR3 region: CSVVGQDTNTEAFF. The CDR3 nucleotides are TGCAGCGTTGTTGGACAGGACACGAACACTGAAGCTTTCTTT. This rearrangement joins TRBV29-1 to TRBJ1-1; 7 bases line up with TRBD1. The V gene's germline CDR1 is SQVTM and CDR2 ANQGSEA. The CDR3 sequence is 14 residues long. J lost 1 base, V lost 4 bases, and 6 bases had no gene match.

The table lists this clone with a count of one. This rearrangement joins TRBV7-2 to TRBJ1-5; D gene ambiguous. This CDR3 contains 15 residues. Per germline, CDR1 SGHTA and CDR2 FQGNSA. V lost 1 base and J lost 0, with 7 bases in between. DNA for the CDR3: TGTGCCAGCAGCTTAGGGGTAAATAGCAATCAGCCCCAGCATTTT. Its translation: CASSLGVNSNQPQHF.